The following is a T cell receptor beta chain sequence with its context. CDR1 is SGDLS, CDR2 YYNGEE, per germline. V shed 4 bases and J shed 8 bases, with 13 bases lying between them. CDR3 length equals 13 residues. The source of the sample is a study of blood T cell repertoires in COVID-19. Overall study: Donors in the United States, Italy and Spain gave samples during acute or convalescent COVID-19. PBMCs, B-cell-depleted T cells, or T cells were the source of the cDNA or gDNA that made up the material.

How the authors handled the data: Scientists estimated how many nucleated cells there were by amplifying reference gene primers. Produced via immunoSEQ multiplex PCR; TCRdb's table is partial and in-frame only. V and J calls and clone size are copied from that table; D and trimming were computed from the DNA. Of approximately 90,000 clones in the sample, 70% to 90% were seen once. This receptor was obtained from a woman aged 80 or over with acute or convalescent COVID-19. The chain joins TRBV9 to TRBJ1-5; tentatively, D is TRBD1 (5 bases). Sequencing used peripheral blood. CDR3 bases: TGTGCCAGCAGCAAGGAAGGGGCAAAGCCCCAGCATTTT. This sequence encodes CASSKEGAKPQHF.